These T cell receptor beta chains were read from a single sample in a study of CD4 T cells in relation to SARS-CoV-2 and coronaviruses. Method: immunoSEQ multiplex PCR; TCRdb's copy keeps in-frame clones and lacks some. The sample shows 60,000 to 65,000 clones, about 95% of them seen only once. The sequencing input was naive CD4+ T cells from PBMCs. The receptors were gathered from a human donor in good health. Both conserved end residues are part of each CDR3. Some rows have no size entry. The others give once, few or many, or a class for an expanded clone.

clone_size,cdr3_length,v_call,cdr3_aa
NA,14,TRBV5-4,CASSLRDKKETQYF
NA,13,TRBV12-3/TRBV12-4,CASSLFSNSPLHF
NA,13,TRBV2,CASSVQGITEAFF
once,13,TRBV6-1,CASSEYNNQPQHF
NA,14,TRBV5-8,CASSKSATNEKLFF
NA,14,TRBV29-1,CSVEESTGHYEQYF
NA,12,TRBV11-3,CASSKNLNEQFF
NA,20,TRBV15,CATSRDPLAGGPSGANVLTF
NA,17,TRBV27,CASSLGPWTPNTGELFF
NA,14,TRBV27,CASSLSASVDGYTF
NA,18,TRBV21-1,CASSKVASWPQHTGELFF
once,14,TRBV7-9,CASSGPGQGYEQYF
NA,15,TRBV11-3,CASSPRTGPAYEQYF
NA,20,TRBV1,CTSSKEVARLFESSYNEQFF
NA,16,TRBV6-5,CASSYRAGPSYNEQFF
NA,17,TRBV2,CASRGRGFELSTYEQYF
NA,13,TRBV15,CATSGERGNEQFF
once,15,TRBV6-1,CASSEVGQGKGEQYF
NA,13,TRBV20-1,CSASGPPNTEAFF
NA,15,TRBV7-9,CASSRGGQWNTEAFF
NA,14,TRBV18,CASSPPSARDTIYF
NA,16,TRBV19,CASIREGQGAAGELFF
NA,13,TRBV24-1,CATRGQGDQPQHF
once,15,TRBV6-1,CASSDPGLASGELFF
NA,14,TRBV28,CASSLDRVTGELFF
NA,13,TRBV21-1,CASRVGAIYGYTF
once,20,TRBV5-4,CASSSSAGTGHPSGANVLTF
NA,14,TRBV30,CAWGGALRGETQYF
NA,15,TRBV6-5,CASREGSTTGIRQYF
NA,21,TRBV4-1,CASSQDTPQETYSDSGNTIYF
NA,17,TRBV28,CASSLLGLGNSNQPQHF
NA,16,TRBV13,CASSLGGLPSYNEQFF
NA,14,TRBV6-6,CASRGRANTGELFF
NA,17,TRBV27,CASSPRTATRGRITQYF
NA,14,TRBV7-9,CASSLAGGVETQYF
NA,16,TRBV6-5,CASSYSLGRVNEKLFF
NA,12,TRBV2,CASSAGNQPQHF
once,20,TRBV12-2,CASRLNQRSGQGLIQETQYF
NA,16,TRBV23-1,CASAVRGCGSNQPQHF
NA,17,TRBV5-1,CASSLGTGGRVGNTIYF
NA,12,TRBV7-9,CASSPGEDTQYF